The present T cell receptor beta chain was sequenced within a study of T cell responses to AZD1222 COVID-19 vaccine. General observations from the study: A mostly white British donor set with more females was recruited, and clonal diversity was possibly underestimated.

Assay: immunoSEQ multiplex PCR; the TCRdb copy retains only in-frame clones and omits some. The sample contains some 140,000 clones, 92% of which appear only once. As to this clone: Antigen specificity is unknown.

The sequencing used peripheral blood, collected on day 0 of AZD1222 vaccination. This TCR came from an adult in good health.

CDR3 sequence reads: CAISEEGGLQETQYF. The DNA for the CDR3 is TGTGCCATCAGTGAGGAAGGGGGTTTACAAGAGACCCAGTACTTC. This sequence joins TRBV10-3 and TRBJ2-5; D possibly corresponds to TRBD1 (6 bases). The CDR3 runs 15 residues. V lost 2 bases, J lost 2 bases, and 12 bases lay in between. Germline V gives CDR1 ENHRY, CDR2 SYGVKD.